These T cell receptor beta chains were read from a single sample in a study of CD8 T cells in Susac syndrome. TCRdb independently ran MiXCR on the immunoSEQ multiplex PCR reads; one entry per CDR3 protein. This table holds more than 110,000 distinct CDR3 sequences, around 95% found once. The sequenced material came from CD4+ T cells from PBMCs. These receptors were obtained from a human donor with Susac syndrome. The CDR3 runs from the conserved cysteine through the conserved F or W. A D gene is named only where the DNA matches it firmly. Some rows mark clone size as missing; the rest say once, few, many or name a class of expanded clone.

v_call	d_call	clone_size	j_call	cdr3_nt	cdr3_aa
TRBV30	-	-	TRBJ1-5	TGTGCCTGGAGTGTAGGGGGGGTCCGCAATCAGCCCCAGCATTTT	CAWSVGGVRNQPQHF
TRBV20-1	TRBD1	-	TRBJ1-1	TGCAGTGCCCCAGACAGGGTAGGGAACACTGAAGCTTTCTTT	CSAPDRVGNTEAFF
TRBV28	-	-	TRBJ1-2	TGTGCCAGCAGTTTAGGGGGTGTTGGCTACACCTTC	CASSLGGVGYTF
TRBV27	TRBD1	-	TRBJ2-7	TGTGCCACCTATTCCGGGACAGACCCCTACGAGCAGTACTTC	CATYSGTDPYEQYF
TRBV12-3/TRBV12-4	TRBD2	-	TRBJ2-1	TGTGCCAGCAGTAGGACTAGCGGGAGCGCCGAGCAGTTCTTC	CASSRTSGSAEQFF
TRBV12-3/TRBV12-4	-	once	TRBJ1-5	TGTGCCAGCAGTAATACAGAAAATCAGCCCCAGCATTTT	CASSNTENQPQHF
TRBV3-1	-	-	TRBJ1-3	TGTGCCAGCAGCCAAGGTTTTAGGGGACACACCATATATTTT	CASSQGFRGHTIYF
TRBV20-1	-	-	TRBJ2-2	TGCAGTGCGAACCGCAGACTCACCGGGGAGCTGTTTTTT	CSANRRLTGELFF
TRBV18	TRBD1	-	TRBJ1-5	TGTGCCAGCTCACCCAGGGACAGGGGGCAGAGTCAGCCCCAGCATTTT	CASSPRDRGQSQPQHF
TRBV20-1	-	-	TRBJ2-5	TGCAGTGCTAGACCCAAGGTGGGAACCCAGTACTTC	CSARPKVGTQYF
TRBV12-3/TRBV12-4	TRBD2	-	TRBJ2-5	TGTGCCAGCAGCCACGACACCTTAGCGGGGGGGCGAATGTTCCAAGAGACCCAGTACTTC	CASSHDTLAGGRMFQETQYF
TRBV29-1	TRBD2	-	TRBJ2-3	TGCAGCGTGATAGCGGGACTAGTCACAGATACGCAGTATTTT	CSVIAGLVTDTQYF
TRBV14	TRBD2	-	TRBJ2-3	TGTGCCAGCAGCCACCGACTAGCGGGAGAATCAGATACGCAGTATTTT	CASSHRLAGESDTQYF
TRBV4-3	-	-	TRBJ1-2	TGCGCCAGCAGCCAACAGGGCGTCTATGGCTACACCTTC	CASSQQGVYGYTF